These T cell receptor beta chains were read from a single sample in a study of blood T cell repertoires in COVID-19. Data came from immunoSEQ multiplex PCR; TCRdb stores just in-frame clones and leaves some out. The sample holds about 340,000 clones, about 90% seen once. The material sequenced was peripheral blood. Source of these receptors: a woman in her sixties or seventies with COVID-19, enrolled during active disease. The CDR3 runs from the conserved cysteine through the conserved F or W. The D gene is left open where the match is weak. Part of the rows lack a size; the others show once, few, many or a class for expanded clones.

DNA: TGTGCCAGTAGTCCGTCGGCGGGATCTAACTATGGCTACACCTTC; CDR3: CASSPSAGSNYGYTF; J: TRBJ1-2; D: -; V: TRBV19; size: -
DNA: TGTGCCAGCACAGTCGACGGGAATCAGCCCCAGCATTTT; CDR3: CASTVDGNQPQHF; J: TRBJ1-5; D: -; V: TRBV6-5; size: -
DNA: TGTGCCAGCAGCTTGGTTTTTGGCCAAAGTAATTCACCCCTCCACTTT; CDR3: CASSLVFGQSNSPLHF; J: TRBJ1-6; D: -; V: TRBV5-8; size: -
DNA: TGTGCCAGTAGTATAAACCCAGGGGCCCAAGAGACCCAGTACTTC; CDR3: CASSINPGAQETQYF; J: TRBJ2-5; D: -; V: TRBV19; size: -
DNA: TGTGCCAGCAGTCCAGGGGGCCTGGCTAATGAAAAACTGTTTTTT; CDR3: CASSPGGLANEKLFF; J: TRBJ1-4; D: TRBD1; V: TRBV5-4; size: once
DNA: TGTGCCATCAGTGATGGACTCTCTGGGGCCAACGTCCTGACTTTC; CDR3: CAISDGLSGANVLTF; J: TRBJ2-6; D: -; V: TRBV10-3; size: -
DNA: TGTGCCAGCAGCTCCGACTGGAACACTGAAGCTTTCTTT; CDR3: CASSSDWNTEAFF; J: TRBJ1-1; D: -; V: TRBV7-9; size: -
DNA: TGTGCCAGCAGCTTGGCCGGGGGGGCCGGCACAGATACGCAGTATTTT; CDR3: CASSLAGGAGTDTQYF; J: TRBJ2-3; D: TRBD2; V: TRBV5-4; size: once
DNA: TGTGCCACCAGTGGCCCACTAGCGGGGGACCAAGAGACCCAGTACTTC; CDR3: CATSGPLAGDQETQYF; J: TRBJ2-5; D: TRBD2; V: TRBV24-1; size: -
DNA: TGTGCCAGCAGTTTAACCCCTCCAGGGGGCCCAATAGCCAAAAACATTCAGTACTTC; CDR3: CASSLTPPGGPIAKNIQYF; J: TRBJ2-4; D: TRBD1; V: TRBV27; size: -
DNA: TGTGCCAGCAGCCTGGGACAGGACCCCTACGAGCAGTACTTC; CDR3: CASSLGQDPYEQYF; J: TRBJ2-7; D: TRBD1; V: TRBV5-4; size: -